This T cell receptor (beta chain) was sequenced for a study of tumor-infiltrating lymphocytes in localized non-small cell lung cancer. Study details: The cohort mixed smokers and never-smokers, several histologies, and some post-neoadjuvant-chemotherapy samples. Tumor tissue and non-adjacent uninvolved lung came from each patient.

The protocol was immunoSEQ multiplex PCR, while the TCRdb copy is restricted to in-frame clones and leaves out a portion. The sample consists of about 13,000 clones, about four fifths of them appearing once. Points from the study as a whole: TCRbeta sequencing showed higher T cell infiltration in tumors than uninvolved lung. Not all patients were TCR sequenced, owing to tissue quantity.

As for this clone: Its matching antigen is unknown.

The CDR3 is made up of 14 amino acids. Germline CDR1 and CDR2: LNHDA and SQIVND (reference sequence). V lost 5 bases to trimming and J lost 7 bases, with 18 bases between them. The specimen sequenced was lung tumor tissue. This receptor was identified in a human donor with non-small cell lung cancer. The V gene is TRBV19, the J gene TRBJ2-7; D is perhaps TRBD2 (6 bases). The CDR3 sequence: CASSLDGTLGEQYF. CDR3 DNA sequence: TGTGCCAGTAGTTTGGACGGGACTTTAGGAGAGCAGTACTTC.